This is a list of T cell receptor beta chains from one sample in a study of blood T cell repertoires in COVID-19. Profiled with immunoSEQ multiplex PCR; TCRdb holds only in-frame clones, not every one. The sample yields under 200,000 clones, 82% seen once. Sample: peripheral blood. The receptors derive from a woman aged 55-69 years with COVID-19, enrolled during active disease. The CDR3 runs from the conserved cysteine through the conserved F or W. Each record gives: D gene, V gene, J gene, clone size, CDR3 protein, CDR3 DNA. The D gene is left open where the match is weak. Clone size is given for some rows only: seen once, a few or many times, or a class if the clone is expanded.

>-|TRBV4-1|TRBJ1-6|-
CASSQEERANNSPLHF
TGCGCCAGCAGCCAAGAAGAAAGAGCCAACAATTCACCCCTCCACTTT
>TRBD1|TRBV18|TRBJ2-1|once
CASSPLDRDGNEQFF
TGTGCCAGCTCACCACTCGACAGGGATGGGAATGAGCAGTTCTTC
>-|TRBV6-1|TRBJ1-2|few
CASSETVTTYGYTF
TGTGCCAGCAGTGAAACGGTGACAACCTATGGCTACACCTTC
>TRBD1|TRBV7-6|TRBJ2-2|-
CASSLNQGAPGELFF
TGTGCCAGCAGCCTAAACCAGGGGGCCCCCGGGGAGCTGTTTTTT
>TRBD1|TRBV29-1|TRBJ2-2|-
CSVGPGGSDTGELFF
TGCAGCGTTGGTCCAGGGGGCTCTGACACCGGGGAGCTGTTTTTT
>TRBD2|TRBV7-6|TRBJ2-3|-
CASSLVRQEVAGVDTQYF
TGTGCCAGCAGCTTAGTCCGACAGGAGGTAGCGGGAGTCGATACGCAGTATTTT
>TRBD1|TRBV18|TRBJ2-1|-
CASSRQGAGYEQFF
TGTGCCAGCTCACGACAGGGGGCAGGGTATGAGCAGTTCTTC
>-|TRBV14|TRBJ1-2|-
CASSQDEGRRYGYTF
TGTGCCAGCAGCCAAGATGAAGGAAGGCGGTATGGCTACACCTTC
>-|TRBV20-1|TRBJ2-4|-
CSASGRGARDIQYF
TGCAGTGCTAGTGGCCGGGGGGCTCGGGACATTCAGTACTTC
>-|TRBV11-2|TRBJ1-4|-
CASSPPLQVDNEKLFF
TGTGCCAGCAGCCCCCCCTTACAGGTAGATAATGAAAAACTGTTTTTT
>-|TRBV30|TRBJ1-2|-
CAWVGELGYGYTF
TGTGCCTGGGTCGGGGAATTGGGCTATGGCTACACCTTC
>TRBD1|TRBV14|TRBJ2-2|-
CASSQAGTGWHGELFF
TGTGCCAGCAGCCAGGCCGGGACAGGGTGGCACGGGGAGCTGTTTTTT
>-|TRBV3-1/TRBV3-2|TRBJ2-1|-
CASSEANEQFF
TGTGCCAGCAGTGAGGCCAATGAGCAGTTCTTC
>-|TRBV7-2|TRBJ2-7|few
CASSSRQLAGQYF
TGTGCCAGCAGCTCCCGCCAGCTGGCGGGGCAGTACTTC
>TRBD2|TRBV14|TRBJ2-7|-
CASSRIPQGLADYEQYF
TGTGCCAGCAGCCGGATCCCCCAGGGACTAGCGGATTACGAGCAGTACTTC
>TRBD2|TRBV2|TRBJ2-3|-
CASKPSGRDTDTQYF
TGTGCCAGCAAACCCAGCGGGAGGGACACAGATACGCAGTATTTT
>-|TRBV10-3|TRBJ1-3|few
CAISDTAVSSGNTIYF
TGTGCCATCAGTGACACGGCGGTTTCCTCTGGAAACACCATATATTTT
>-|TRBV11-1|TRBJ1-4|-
CASSLSTTNEKLFF
TGTGCCAGCAGCCTCAGTACAACTAATGAAAAACTGTTTTTT
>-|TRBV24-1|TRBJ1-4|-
CATSDSQGNEKLFF
TGTGCCACCAGTGATTCCCAGGGTAATGAAAAACTGTTTTTT
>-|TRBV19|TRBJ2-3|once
CASSIGGGASDTQYF
TGTGCCAGTAGTATAGGAGGGGGGGCTTCAGATACGCAGTATTTT
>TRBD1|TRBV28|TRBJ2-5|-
CASSLYRGQETQYF
TGTGCCAGCAGTTTATACAGGGGACAAGAGACCCAGTACTTC
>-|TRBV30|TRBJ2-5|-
CAWTPKGRGVETQYF
TGTGCCTGGACCCCCAAGGGAAGGGGCGTAGAGACCCAGTACTTC
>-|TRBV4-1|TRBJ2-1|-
CASSPSPGGLEINEQFF
TGCGCCAGCAGCCCCAGCCCAGGGGGACTAGAAATCAATGAGCAGTTCTTC
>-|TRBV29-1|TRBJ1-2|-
CSVERGYGYTF
TGCAGCGTTGAAAGGGGGTATGGCTACACCTTC
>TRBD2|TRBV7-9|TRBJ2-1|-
CASSYRTSGNNEQFF
TGTGCCAGCAGCTATCGGACTAGCGGTAACAATGAGCAGTTCTTC
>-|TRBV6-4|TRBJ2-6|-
CASSDQGSGANVLTF
TGTGCCAGCAGTGACCAGGGCTCTGGGGCCAACGTCCTGACTTTC
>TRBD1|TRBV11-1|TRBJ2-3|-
CASGRDRGQDTQYF
TGTGCCAGCGGTCGGGACAGGGGGCAAGATACGCAGTATTTT
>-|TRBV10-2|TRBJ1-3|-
CASRVSTGPSSGNTIYF
TGCGCCAGCAGAGTTTCGACAGGCCCAAGCTCTGGAAACACCATATATTTT
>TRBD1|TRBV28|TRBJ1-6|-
CASNDRDREYNSPLHF
TGTGCCAGCAACGACCGGGACAGGGAATATAATTCACCCCTCCACTTT
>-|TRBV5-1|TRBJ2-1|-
CASSRDFREQFF
TGCGCCAGCAGCCGGGACTTTAGGGAGCAGTTCTTC